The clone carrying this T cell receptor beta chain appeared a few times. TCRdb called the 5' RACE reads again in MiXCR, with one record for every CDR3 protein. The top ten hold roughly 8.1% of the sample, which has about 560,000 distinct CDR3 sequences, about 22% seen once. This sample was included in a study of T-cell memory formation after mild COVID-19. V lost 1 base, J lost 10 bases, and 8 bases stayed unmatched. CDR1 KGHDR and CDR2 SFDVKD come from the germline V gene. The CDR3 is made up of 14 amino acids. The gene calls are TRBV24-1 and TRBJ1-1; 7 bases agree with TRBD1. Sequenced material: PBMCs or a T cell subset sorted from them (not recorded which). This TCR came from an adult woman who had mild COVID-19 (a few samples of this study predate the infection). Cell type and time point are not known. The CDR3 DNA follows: TGTGCCACCAGTGATTTTAGGACAGGCCGTGGAGCTTTCTTT. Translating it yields CATSDFRTGRGAFF.